The 24 T cell receptor beta chains below were found in one sample sequenced in a study of blood T cell repertoires in COVID-19. Sequencing used immunoSEQ multiplex PCR; TCRdb keeps in-frame clones, though not all of them. The table has some 120,000 clones, 70% to 80% seen once. Sequencing was performed on peripheral blood. These receptor sequences come from a human donor in a cohort sampled during active COVID-19.

The chain carries TRBV7-3 and TRBJ2-5; D may be TRBD2 (5 bases). Germline CDR1 reads SGHTA; CDR2 reads FQGTGA. Trimming shortened V by 3 bases and J by 3 bases, and 11 bases separated the two germline ends. This CDR3 comprises 14 residues. The CDR3, as DNA: TGTGCCAGCAGCTTGGACGGGAACGAAGAGACCCAGTACTTC. Amino acids: CASSLDGNEETQYF.

On this clone: One end of the junction does not line up with germline, which may come from a read error. This chain links TRBV7-8 with TRBJ2-7; 10 nucleotides align to TRBD1. This CDR3 comprises 16 residues. Germline CDR1 and CDR2: SGHVS and FQNEAQ. The CDR3 nucleotides read TGTGCCAGCAGCTTAAGGGACAGGGGCATGCAGTACGAACAGTACTTC. Protein sequence: CASSLRDRGMQYEQYF.

V gene TRBV9 combines with J gene TRBJ1-1; no firm D call. Germline V gives CDR1 SGDLS, CDR2 YYNGEE. V was cut by 0 bases and J by 7 bases, with 10 bases left in between. This CDR3 comprises 13 residues. Here the CDR3 reads CASSVESRGEAFF. DNA for the CDR3: TGTGCCAGCAGCGTAGAATCTCGGGGTGAAGCTTTCTTT.

This clone was detected once. This rearrangement joins TRBV28 to TRBJ1-5; 8 positions agree with TRBD1. The CDR3 is 16 residues long. The germline V gene encodes CDR1 MDHEN and CDR2 SYDVKM. Trimming at V came to 4 bases and at J to 4 bases, leaving 9 bases not matched to a gene. CDR3: CASSSRTGKVNQPQHF. CDR3 DNA: TGTGCCAGCAGTTCCCGGACAGGGAAGGTTAATCAGCCCCAGCATTTT.

This clone has only one observation. The genes are TRBV6-2 or TRBV6-3 and TRBJ1-6, with TRBD1 identical over 9 bases. CDR1 and CDR2 from the germline V gene are MNHEY and SVGEGT. V gave up 0 bases and J gave up 6 bases; unmatched junction bases: 0. This CDR3 contains 15 residues. The CDR3 DNA sequence: TGTGCCAGCAGTTACTCGACAGGGGGTAATTCACCCCTCCACTTT. Encoded protein: CASSYSTGGNSPLHF.

The rearrangement joins TRBV5-6 to TRBJ1-4; D may be TRBD1 (6 bases). Germline CDR1 is SGHDT and CDR2 is YYEEEE. The CDR3 loop spans 14 amino acids. V lost 1 base and J 5 bases, leaving 9 bases between the germline ends. The CDR3 sequence is CASSLMGANEKLFF. Written as DNA, the CDR3 is TGTGCCAGCAGCTTGATGGGGGCAAATGAAAAACTGTTTTTT.

J is TRBJ1-2 and V is TRBV18; D perhaps matches TRBD1 (6 bases). Germline CDR1 KGHSH, CDR2 LQKENI. The CDR3 runs 17 residues. Trimming removed 3 bases at V and 0 bases at J, with 17 bases between. The CDR3 sequence is CASSPLIGQNANYGYTF. The CDR3 coding sequence is TGTGCCAGCTCACCGCTTATCGGACAGAACGCTAACTATGGCTACACCTTC. The variable domain in full, completed from reference TRBV18 and TRBJ1-2, reads NAGVMQNPRHLVRRRGQEARLRCSPMKGHSHVYWYRQLPEEGLKFMVYLQKENIIDESGMPKERFSAEFPKEGPSILRIQQVVRGDSAAYFCASSPLIGQNANYGYTFGSGTRLTVV.

This clone was detected only a few times. V is TRBV18 and J is TRBJ2-5; 9 bases are a match to TRBD1. Germline CDR1 and CDR2: KGHSH and LQKENI. The junction had 3 bases not matched to a gene; V was cut back by 3 bases and J by 4 bases. The CDR3 is 14 amino acids. CDR3 loop: CASSPWTGAETQYF. CDR3 nucleotides: TGTGCCAGCTCACCGTGGACAGGGGCAGAGACCCAGTACTTC.

The chain has TRBV11-3 and TRBJ2-1; 10 nucleotides align to TRBD2. The CDR3 is made up of 15 amino acids. Germline V gene lookup returns CDR1 SGHNT and CDR2 YENEEA. V was clipped by 2 bases and J by 7 bases; unmatched bases: 5. DNA for the CDR3: TGTGCCAGCAGCTTATTTTCTAGCGGGAGAAATGAGCAGTTCTTC. Protein: CASSLFSSGRNEQFF.

The V gene is TRBV6-2 or TRBV6-3, the J gene TRBJ2-1; possibly TRBD1 for D (5 bases). The V end lost 6 bases, the J end lost 4 bases, and 19 bases lay between the germline ends. Germline V gives CDR1 MNHEY, CDR2 SVGEGT. CDR3 size: 16 residues. The CDR3 DNA is TGTGCCAGCAGCCCTCGAGCAGGGCTTGGTTACAATGAGCAGTTCTTC. This gives the protein CASSPRAGLGYNEQFF.

This chain connects TRBV25-1 to TRBJ1-5; 10 positions agree with TRBD1. The junction had 8 bases not matched to a gene; V was cut back by 8 bases and J by 4 bases. The CDR3 runs 15 residues. Germline loops: CDR1 MGHDK, CDR2 SYGVNS. DNA for the CDR3: TGTGCCAGCTCGGGGACAGGGGAATATAATCAGCCCCAGCATTTT. Protein sequence: CASSGTGEYNQPQHF.

The chain combines TRBV19 with TRBJ2-5; 7 positions match TRBD2. CDR1 is LNHDA, CDR2 SQIVND, per germline (reference sequence). The length of the CDR3 is 13 residues. V shed 9 bases and J 0 bases; nucleotides not matched to a gene: 4. The CDR3 spells CASRLADQETQYF. The CDR3 DNA follows: TGTGCCAGCCGTCTAGCGGACCAAGAGACCCAGTACTTC.

This clone was recorded a few times. CDR3: CASSLETGATVEAFF. DNA for the CDR3: TGTGCCAGCAGCTTAGAGACAGGGGCGACTGTAGAAGCTTTCTTT. This chain uses TRBV7-2 with TRBJ1-1; 8 nucleotides match TRBD1. Germline values: CDR1 SGHTA, CDR2 FQGNSA. With V trimmed by 1 base and J by 8 bases, 9 bases remained unmatched. The CDR3 covers 15 residues.

This chain connects TRBV7-9 to TRBJ1-4; D not certain. V was shortened by 6 bases and J by 5 bases, with 10 bases between the two germline ends. The CDR3 consists of 13 residues. CDR1 is SEHNR and CDR2 is FQNEAQ in the germline V gene (reference sequence). The CDR3 protein is CASRISGNEKLFF. The CDR3 DNA is TGTGCCAGCAGGATTAGCGGCAATGAAAAACTGTTTTTT.

The V call is TRBV5-4, the J call TRBJ1-4; perhaps TRBD1 as D (5 bases). Germline V lookup: CDR1 SGHNT, CDR2 YYREEE (reference sequence). The V end was cut by 1 base, the J end by 1 base, with 14 bases between. This CDR3 contains 17 residues. The CDR3 spells CASSLSEGLGTNEKLFF. As DNA, the CDR3 is TGTGCCAGCAGCTTGAGTGAGGGACTAGGAACTAATGAAAAACTGTTTTTT.

The chain uses TRBV6-1 and TRBJ2-1; the D gene is possibly TRBD2 (7 bases). Germline CDR1 and CDR2: MNHNS and SASEGT. This CDR3 spans 16 amino acids. The V gene lost 2 bases and the J gene lost 10 bases, with 21 bases spanning the gap. CDR3 bases: TGTGCCAGCAGTGAATTATGGACAGCGGGGAGGACAGAGCAGTTCTTC. Its translation is CASSELWTAGRTEQFF.

This chain links TRBV14 with TRBJ2-4; 7 bases agree with TRBD2. CDR1 SGHDN and CDR2 FVKESK come from the germline V gene. The CDR3 runs 13 residues. Trimming removed 5 bases from V and 6 bases from J; junction bases left unmatched: 4. This CDR3 reads CASSGSGGNIQYF. In nucleotides, the CDR3 is TGTGCCAGCAGCGGGTCGGGAGGAAACATTCAGTACTTC. Variable domain in full (rest from reference TRBV14 and TRBJ2-4): EAGVTQFPSHSVIEKGQTVTLRCDPISGHDNLYWYRRVMGKEIKFLLHFVKESKQDESGMPNNRFLAERTGGTYSTLKVQPAELEDSGVYFCASSGSGGNIQYFGAGTRLSVL.

The CDR3 nucleotides read TGTGCCAGCAGCCCAATAGCGGGGGGGAGCACAGATACGCAGTATTTT. This sequence encodes CASSPIAGGSTDTQYF. This chain connects TRBV11-2 to TRBJ2-3; 11 bases agree with TRBD2. With 5 bases clipped from V and 0 bases from J, the junction kept 4 bases outside the gene matches. CDR1 is SGHAT and CDR2 is FQNNGV in the germline V gene. This CDR3 comprises 16 residues.

J is TRBJ1-2 and V is TRBV27; D perhaps matches TRBD1 (6 bases). The V gene lost 2 bases and the J gene lost 6 bases, with 13 bases spanning the gap. Germline CDR1 and CDR2: MNHEY and SMNVEV (reference sequence). The CDR3 is 14 amino acids. In nucleotides, the CDR3 is TGTGCCAGCAGTTTACGGGACAAGAAGGATGGCTACACCTTC. Amino acid sequence: CASSLRDKKDGYTF.

The sample holds one count of this clone. This rearrangement joins TRBV14 to TRBJ2-7; D is possibly TRBD1 (6 bases). V dropped 5 bases and J dropped 2 bases, with 13 bases sitting between them. Germline CDR1 and CDR2: SGHDN and FVKESK. CDR3 length equals 14 residues. In DNA, the CDR3 is TGTGCCAGCAGCACACAGGGTGGTACCTACGAGCAGTACTTC. It specifies CASSTQGGTYEQYF.

The V call is TRBV7-2, the J call TRBJ2-7; 7 bases map to TRBD1. From germline, CDR1 is SGHTA and CDR2 FQGNSA. The CDR3 sequence is 15 residues long. The ends lost 5 bases at V and 1 base at J; junction bases unmatched: 8. The CDR3 is CASSPGTVLSYEQYF. The CDR3 DNA follows: TGTGCCAGCAGCCCCGGGACAGTCCTATCCTACGAGCAGTACTTC.

This chain connects TRBV6-2 or TRBV6-3 to TRBJ1-1; 8 bases match TRBD1. Per the germline V gene, CDR1 is MNHEY and CDR2 is SVGEGT. V was pared by 4 bases and J by 3 bases, with 13 bases of the junction left unmatched. The CDR3 is 17 residues long. The CDR3 sequence: CASSFSGQGRLHTEAFF. The CDR3 nucleotides are TGTGCCAGCAGTTTCTCTGGACAGGGTAGGTTGCACACTGAAGCTTTCTTT.

The rearrangement joins TRBV27 to TRBJ1-1; D ambiguous. V lost 3 bases and J lost 4, with 15 bases in between. In germline, CDR1 is MNHEY, CDR2 SMNVEV (reference sequence). This CDR3 has 15 residues. In DNA form, the CDR3 reads TGTGCCAGCAGTTTGGCCAGGCGGGGAACCACTGAAGCTTTCTTT. It translates to CASSLARRGTTEAFF.

The chain recombines TRBV28 with TRBJ1-5; D not certain. Germline lookup yields CDR1 MDHEN and CDR2 SYDVKM. This CDR3 comprises 15 residues. Trimming removed 5 bases at V and 6 bases at J, with 17 bases between. CDR3 amino acids: CASSLQSGRSQPQHF. The DNA for the CDR3 is TGTGCCAGCAGTCTCCAGTCGGGGAGGAGTCAGCCCCAGCATTTT.